The next 4 T cell receptor beta chains were all read from a single sample in a study of cytomegalovirus exposure and HLA in healthy donors (dated by TCRdb to about 2017). The method behind the library was the immunoSEQ multiplex PCR assay. Drawn from immuneACCESS, this table holds only the in-frame rearrangements with V and J called that TCRdb kept. Clones are partly lost; checked studies trace under half to an unresolved V gene and leave the rest unexplained. The sample data list approximately 220,000 clones, and approximately 87% of these were observed just once. 2.6% of the sample belongs to the ten largest clones. What was sequenced was PBMCs. All receptors come from a man in his late teens or twenties in good health and CMV-seronegative.

The chain has TRBV9 and TRBJ1-2; TRBD1 aligns across 7 bases. With 3 bases clipped from V and 5 bases from J, the junction kept 10 bases outside the gene matches. This CDR3 region has 15 residues. Germline CDR1 SGDLS, CDR2 YYNGEE. The CDR3 nucleotides are TGTGCCAGCAGCGCGATACAGGGGCCCCTATATGGCTACACCTTC. This gives the protein CASSAIQGPLYGYTF.

The chain recombines TRBV5-1 with TRBJ1-4, with 7 bases that match TRBD1. CDR3 length: 16 residues. CDR1 and CDR2 (germline): SGHRS, YFSETQ. The junction had 9 bases not matched to a gene; V was cut back by 4 bases and J by 3 bases. Here the CDR3 DNA reads TGCGCCAGCAGCGACCAAGACAGGGCTCCTAATGAAAAACTGTTTTTT. This encodes CASSDQDRAPNEKLFF.

The chain recombines TRBV5-1 with TRBJ2-1; tentatively, D is TRBD2 (6 bases). This CDR3 is built from 14 residues. Germline CDR1 reads SGHRS; CDR2 reads YFSETQ. Trimming pared 0 bases from V and 14 bases from J, leaving 18 bases between. CDR3 protein: CASSLERAGLTEFF. CDR3 bases: TGCGCCAGCAGCTTGGAAAGGGCGGGGCTTACGGAGTTCTTC.

This chain joins TRBV19 and TRBJ2-2; TRBD1 matches 9 bases. V lost 9 bases, J lost 5 bases, and 7 bases stayed unmatched. Per the germline V gene, CDR1 is LNHDA and CDR2 is SQIVND (reference sequence). CDR3 length: 14 amino acids. For the CDR3, the DNA is TGTGCCAGCTCCGGGACAGGGAGAACCGGGGAGCTGTTTTTT. Translated, it gives CASSGTGRTGELFF.